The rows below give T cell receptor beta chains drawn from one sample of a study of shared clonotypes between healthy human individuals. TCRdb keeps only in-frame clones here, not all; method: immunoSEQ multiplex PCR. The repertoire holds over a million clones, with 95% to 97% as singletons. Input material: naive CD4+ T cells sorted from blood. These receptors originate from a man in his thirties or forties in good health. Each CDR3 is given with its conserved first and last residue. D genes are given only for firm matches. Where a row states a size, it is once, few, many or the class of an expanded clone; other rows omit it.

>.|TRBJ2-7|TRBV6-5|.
TGTGCCAGCAGGGGGGGTCAGGGAAGAGGCTACGAGCAGTACTTC
CASRGGQGRGYEQYF
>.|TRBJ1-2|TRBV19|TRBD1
TGTGCCAGTAGTCCGGGACAGCTTACGTTCTATGGCTACACCTTC
CASSPGQLTFYGYTF
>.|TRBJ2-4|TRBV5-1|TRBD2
TGCGCCAGCAGCGCCTCGGGGGGACTCCAAAACATTCAGTACTTC
CASSASGGLQNIQYF
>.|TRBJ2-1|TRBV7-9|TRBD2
TGTGCCAGCAGCTTTGTTAATAGCGGGAGGTTCAACTACGCGAGGTTCTTC
CASSFVNSGRFNYARFF
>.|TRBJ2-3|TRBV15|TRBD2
TGTGCCACCAGCAGACCAGCGGGAGGGACAGATACGCAGTATTTT
CATSRPAGGTDTQYF
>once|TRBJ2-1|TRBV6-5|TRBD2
TGTGCCAGCAGCCTTAGCGGGGAATCCTACAATGAGCAGTTCTTC
CASSLSGESYNEQFF
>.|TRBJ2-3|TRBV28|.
TGTGCCAGCAGTACCCCGGGGCGGACAGATACGCAGTATTTT
CASSTPGRTDTQYF
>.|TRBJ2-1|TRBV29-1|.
TGCAGCGTGAGATGGGGGGAGCAGTTCTTC
CSVRWGEQFF
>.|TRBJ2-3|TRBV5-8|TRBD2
TGTGCCAGCAGCATTCCGGGACTAGCGGGAGGGAGCACAGATACGCAGTATTTT
CASSIPGLAGGSTDTQYF
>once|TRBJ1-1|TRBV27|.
TGTGCCAGCAGTTTATCGTCGGGGCCAGGGTGGTTTACTGAAGCTTTCTTT
CASSLSSGPGWFTEAFF
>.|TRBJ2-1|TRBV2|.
TGTGCCAGCAGTGAACAGGGCTGGGAGTTCTTC
CASSEQGWEFF
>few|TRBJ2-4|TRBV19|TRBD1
TGTGCCAGTAGTATCAGGGACAGGGTGGTTTCAAACATTCAGTACTTC
CASSIRDRVVSNIQYF
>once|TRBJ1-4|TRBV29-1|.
TGCAGCGTATATCTAACAGGGAGGGGGGAAAAACTGTTTTTT
CSVYLTGRGEKLFF
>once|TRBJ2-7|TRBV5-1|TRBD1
TGCGCCAGCAGCTTGGGGCAGGGGGACTCCTACGAGCAGTACTTC
CASSLGQGDSYEQYF
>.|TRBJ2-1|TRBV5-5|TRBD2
TGTGCCAGCAGCTTGCTCCTTCTAGCGGGGAACTACAATGAGCAGTTCTTC
CASSLLLLAGNYNEQFF
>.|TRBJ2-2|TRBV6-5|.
TGTGCCAGCACCCCACATCCCGGGGAGCTGTTTTTT
CASTPHPGELFF
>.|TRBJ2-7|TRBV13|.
TGTGCCAGCAGCTTGAGTCTAGCGCCCACCTACGAGCAGTACTTC
CASSLSLAPTYEQYF
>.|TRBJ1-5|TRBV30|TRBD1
TGTGCCTGGAAGGGACAGGGGGCCCAGCCCCAGCATTTT
CAWKGQGAQPQHF
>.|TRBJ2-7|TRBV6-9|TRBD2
TGTGCCAGCAGCCAAGCTGGGACTAGCGGGTCCTACGAGCAGTACTTC
CASSQAGTSGSYEQYF
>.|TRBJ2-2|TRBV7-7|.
TGTGCCAGCAGCTTAGGGCACACCGGGGAGCTGTTTTTT
CASSLGHTGELFF
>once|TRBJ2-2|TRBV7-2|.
TGTGCCAGCAGTTCATCCCGGCTCTCCGGGGAGCTGTTTTTT
CASSSSRLSGELFF
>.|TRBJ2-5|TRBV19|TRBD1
TGTGCCAGTAGTATCCAATCCGGGACAGGGGAAGAGACCCAGTACTTC
CASSIQSGTGEETQYF
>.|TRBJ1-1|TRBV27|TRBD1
TGTGCCAGCAGTTCGTGGACAGGGGGCATGAACACTGAAGCTTTCTTT
CASSSWTGGMNTEAFF
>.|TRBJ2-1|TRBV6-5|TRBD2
TGTGCCAGCAGTTACCTGATAGCGGGAGGATTGGATGAGCAGTTCTTC
CASSYLIAGGLDEQFF
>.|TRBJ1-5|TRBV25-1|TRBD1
TGTGCCAGCAGTGAATGGACAGGGGGCGTCGATCAGCCCCAGCATTTT
CASSEWTGGVDQPQHF
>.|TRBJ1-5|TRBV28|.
TGTGCCAGCAGTTTAGCCGGGGCGGGATCTAGCAATCAGCCCCAGCATTTT
CASSLAGAGSSNQPQHF
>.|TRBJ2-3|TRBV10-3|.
TGTGCCATCAGCCCAGTGGCAGATACGCAGTATTTT
CAISPVADTQYF
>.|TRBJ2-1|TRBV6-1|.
TGTGCCAGCAAGCTGACAGTACTCTCCTACAATGAGCAGTTCTTC
CASKLTVLSYNEQFF
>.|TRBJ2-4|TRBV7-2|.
TGTGCCAGCAGCCGTAGGGAGGCCAAAAACATTCAGTACTTC
CASSRREAKNIQYF